The 26 T cell receptor beta chains below all came from one sample that was sequenced in a study of T-cell reconstitution after alpha-beta-depleted transplantation in children listed by TCRdb under 2016. Libraries were made using PCR. TCRdb shows the sequencer as Illumina HiSeq 2500. Molecular barcoding was employed in the preparation of TCR libraries, with unique molecular identifiers being used to normalize TCRbeta repertoire quantification. TCRdb reprocessing: public reads trimmed at Q25 with fastp, clones called with MiXCR, in-frame beta chains kept. Rows are unified per CDR3 protein, each entry keeping the most common DNA and genes. This sample gives about 610,000 distinct CDR3 sequences in total; more than 9% of them show up just once. The top ten clonotypes cover about 4.3% of the sample. The sample here was PBMCs from the stem cell graft donor, taken from the stem cell graft. These receptor sequences come from a human donor who donated a stem cell graft to a child with acute myeloid leukemia.

There are a few counts of this clonotype. V is TRBV7-2 and J is TRBJ2-5, with unresolved D. Trimming removed 7 bases at V and 5 bases at J, with 14 bases between. Germline V gene data show CDR1 as SGHTA and CDR2 as FQGNSA. This CDR3 spans 13 amino acids. The CDR3 region has the DNA TGTGCCAGCACCACATCTGTGGGGGAGACCCAGTACTTC. Its protein is CASTTSVGETQYF.

This clonotype was observed a handful of times. The genes are TRBV29-1 and TRBJ2-5; possibly TRBD1 for D (6 bases). The length of the CDR3 is 15 residues. Trimming removed 7 bases from V and 3 bases from J, with 21 bases in between. The germline V gene encodes CDR1 SQVTM and CDR2 ANQGSEA. The CDR3 DNA reads TGCAGCGCTAATAATCTTTCGGGACAAAAAGAGACCCAGTACTTC. Translation gives CSANNLSGQKETQYF.

This chain uses TRBV7-9 with TRBJ1-3; D ambiguous. Looked up from germline, CDR1 is SEHNR and CDR2 is FQNEAQ (reference sequence). Trimming removed 1 base at V and 2 bases at J, with 9 bases between. CDR3 size: 15 residues. CDR3 bases: TGTGCCAGCAGCTTAGTTGGGGATACTGGAAACACCATATATTTT. It specifies CASSLVGDTGNTIYF.

This clonotype was counted between two and nine times. The chain couples TRBV6-1 to TRBJ2-7; no reliable D call. Trimming stripped 2 bases from V and 0 bases from J, with 5 bases between. This CDR3 spans 13 amino acids. Germline CDR1 MNHNS, CDR2 SASEGT. The CDR3 here is CASSEWSSYEQYF. CDR3 DNA: TGTGCCAGCAGTGAATGGTCCTCCTACGAGCAGTACTTC.

The chain combines TRBV6-2 or TRBV6-3 with TRBJ2-7; 10 bases are a match to TRBD2. V gave up 5 bases and J gave up 3 bases; unmatched junction bases: 7. The CDR3 is 15 amino acids. Germline values: CDR1 MNHEY, CDR2 SVGEGT. The chain's CDR3 is CASSAGLAVGYEQYF. DNA of the CDR3: TGTGCCAGCAGTGCCGGACTAGCGGTCGGCTACGAGCAGTACTTC.

This clonotype was recorded a few times. This chain joins TRBV28 and TRBJ2-2, with D unclear. Trimming cost V 6 bases and J 0 bases, with 11 bases left between them. The length of the CDR3 is 15 residues. Germline V gene data show CDR1 as MDHEN and CDR2 as SYDVKM. This CDR3 is CASRLPTPNTGELFF. The CDR3 coding sequence is TGTGCCAGCAGACTACCAACTCCGAACACCGGGGAGCTGTTTTTT.

This clonotype was picked up a small number of times. The chain is built from TRBV7-9 and TRBJ2-7, with D possibly being TRBD2 (6 bases). Germline V lookup: CDR1 SEHNR, CDR2 FQNEAQ (reference sequence). The CDR3 runs 17 residues. V lost 5 bases and J 5 bases, leaving 25 bases between the germline ends. Here the CDR3 reads CASSGQNGSPRDHEQYF. Written as DNA, the CDR3 is TGTGCCAGCAGCGGGCAGAATGGGTCCCCGCGGGACCACGAGCAGTACTTC.

This clonotype was seen at least ten times. The chain couples TRBV11-2 to TRBJ2-1, with D perhaps being TRBD1 or TRBD2 (5 bases each). This CDR3 has 14 residues. The germline CDR1 and CDR2 sequences are SGHAT and FQNNGV. V was cut by 2 bases and J by 3 bases, with 8 bases left in between. The CDR3 region is CASSLMGVYNEQFF. The DNA of the CDR3 is TGTGCCAGCAGCTTAATGGGGGTCTACAATGAGCAGTTCTTC.

The CDR3 spells CASSDDRGVLEGYTF. The DNA of the CDR3 is TGTGCCAGCAGTGATGACAGGGGAGTGTTGGAGGGCTACACCTTC. This chain connects TRBV2 to TRBJ1-2; 8 bases fit TRBD1. The V and J ends lost 3 bases and 8 bases, in that order; junction bases with no gene match: 11. The length of the CDR3 is 15 residues. Germline values: CDR1 SNHLY, CDR2 FYNNEI.

Remarks on this clonotype: The CDR3 does not close with the conserved phenylalanine or tryptophan, likely indicating a read error. The genes are TRBV6-5 and TRBJ2-7; D may be TRBD1 or TRBD2 (5 bases each). V lost 2 bases and J 4 bases, leaving 12 bases between the germline ends. Germline values: CDR1 MNHEY, CDR2 SVGAGI. This CDR3 has 14 residues. CDR3 residues: CASSYRGELYEQYC. CDR3 DNA sequence: TGTGCCAGCAGTTACAGAGGGGAGCTGTACGAGCAGTACTGC.

The V call is TRBV6-2 or TRBV6-3, the J call TRBJ2-1; D is undetermined. The CDR3 is made up of 9 amino acids. Per germline, CDR1 MNHEY and CDR2 SVGEGT. V gave up 6 bases and J gave up 11 bases, with 5 bases separating them. The CDR3 DNA is TGTGCCAGCAGGGGTAAGCAGTTCTTC. Protein sequence: CASRGKQFF.

This clonotype was picked up many times. This chain joins TRBV12-3 or TRBV12-4 and TRBJ2-7; maybe TRBD2 (5 bases). V gave up 1 base and J gave up 3 bases, with 10 bases separating them. This CDR3 has 14 residues. Here the CDR3 DNA reads TGTGCCAGCAGTTTAGACGAAGGAGGCTACGAGCAGTACTTC. Protein sequence: CASSLDEGGYEQYF.

The chain couples TRBV3-1 to TRBJ1-2; TRBD1 matches at 9 bases. V lost 2 bases and J lost 0; bases outside the gene matches: 13. Germline lookup yields CDR1 LGHDT and CDR2 YNNKEL (reference sequence). This CDR3 has 19 residues. The CDR3 spells CASSQSPTGGRPTNYGYTF. DNA for the CDR3: TGTGCCAGCAGCCAAAGCCCGACAGGGGGGCGACCCACTAACTATGGCTACACCTTC.

The table lists this clonotype with a few counts. CDR3 loop: CASRPTGLGELFF. The CDR3 DNA is TGTGCCAGCAGACCTACAGGGCTGGGGGAGCTGTTTTTT. V gene TRBV12-3 or TRBV12-4 combines with J gene TRBJ2-2; D is possibly TRBD1 (6 bases). The CDR3 has 13 residues. With 6 bases removed from V and 8 bases from J, the gap between germline ends came to 13 bases.

This clonotype has more than one count but fewer than ten. The chain recombines TRBV2 with TRBJ1-3; D may be TRBD1 (5 bases). The CDR3 covers 15 residues. Germline values: CDR1 SNHLY, CDR2 FYNNEI. The ends were cut back, 6 bases at V and 3 bases at J, with 15 bases in the middle. Written as DNA, the CDR3 is TGTGCCAGCAGCCAGCTGCCCGGGGGTGGAAACACCATATATTTT. It encodes CASSQLPGGGNTIYF. The variable domain in full, completed from reference TRBV2 and TRBJ1-3, reads EPEVTQTPSHQVTQMGQEVILRCVPISNHLYFYWYRQILGQKVEFLVSFYNNEISEKSEIFDDQFSVERPDGSNFTLKIRSTKLEDSAMYFCASSQLPGGGNTIYFGEGSWLTVV.

In DNA form, the CDR3 reads TGTGCCAGCAGCCCCGGGACAGGGACCGCACCGGGCTACACCTTC. This gives the protein CASSPGTGTAPGYTF. The chain joins TRBV7-9 to TRBJ1-2; TRBD1 aligns across 9 bases. CDR3 size: 15 residues. With V trimmed by 5 bases and J by 8 bases, 12 bases remained unmatched. Germline V CDR1 and CDR2: SEHNR, FQNEAQ (reference sequence).

The chain uses TRBV28 and TRBJ2-7, with D perhaps given as TRBD1 or TRBD2 (5 bases each). The CDR3 has 14 residues. V was cut by 6 bases and J by 0 bases, with 12 bases left in between. CDR1 MDHEN and CDR2 SYDVKM come from the germline V gene. In nucleotides, the CDR3 is TGTGCCAGCAGGGGACGGATGAGCTCCTACGAGCAGTACTTC. Encoded protein: CASRGRMSSYEQYF. The whole variable domain, remainder taken from reference TRBV28 and TRBJ2-7, is DVKVTQSSRYLVKRTGEKVFLECVQDMDHENMFWYRQDPGLGLRLIYFSYDVKMKEKGDIPEGYSVSREKKERFSLILESASTNQTSMYLCASRGRMSSYEQYFGPGTRLTVT.

This chain joins TRBV29-1 and TRBJ2-5; D call uncertain. CDR1 and CDR2 from the germline V gene are SQVTM and ANQGSEA. The CDR3 is 13 amino acids. The germline V and J ends were trimmed by 7 bases and 4 bases, with 16 bases remaining between them. In DNA, the CDR3 is TGCAGCGCCCCGCTTGCCGTCGGAGAGACCCAGTACTTC. Its translation is CSAPLAVGETQYF.

The CDR3 DNA reads as TGTGCCAGTAGTATAGAGGGTACACCACAACCCTACAGCTCCTACAATGAGCAGTTCTTC. Translated: CASSIEGTPQPYSSYNEQFF. V usage is TRBV19 and J usage is TRBJ2-1, with D uncertain. Germline V lookup: CDR1 LNHDA, CDR2 SQIVND (reference sequence). V gave up 0 bases and J gave up 0 bases, with 21 bases separating them. The CDR3 covers 20 residues.

This clonotype was recorded once. The chain has TRBV3-1 and TRBJ2-3, with 10 bases aligning to TRBD2. Germline CDR1 is LGHDT and CDR2 is YNNKEL (reference sequence). The CDR3 is made up of 18 amino acids. CDR3 bases: TGTACCATCAGTTACAGGCTAGCGGGGGTTTCCCTCACAGATACGCAGTATTTT. Its translation is CTISYRLAGVSLTDTQYF.

In its sample, this clonotype was seen many times. The chain uses TRBV20-1 and TRBJ2-7, with TRBD1 identical over 9 bases. CDR1 and CDR2 (germline): DFQATT, SNEGSKA (reference sequence). CDR3 length: 12 residues. The CDR3 DNA is TGCATTAAGGGACAGGGTTCACTCGAGCAGTACTTC. The encoded protein is CIKGQGSLEQYF.

The gene calls are TRBV29-1 and TRBJ2-3; 7 bases agree with TRBD2. Germline V gene sequence: CDR1 SQVTM, CDR2 ANQGSEA. The junction had 8 bases not matched to a gene; V was cut back by 3 bases and J by 8 bases. This CDR3 region has 13 residues. CDR3 DNA: TGCAGCGTTGATCCCCCAGGGAGGGCTACGCAGTATTTT. It specifies CSVDPPGRATQYF.

This clonotype turned up a few times. This chain uses TRBV6-2 or TRBV6-3 with TRBJ2-7, with TRBD2 matching 7 bases. With 7 bases clipped from V and 0 bases from J, the junction kept 9 bases outside the gene matches. This CDR3 spans 15 amino acids. Germline loops: CDR1 MNHEY, CDR2 SVGEGT. The CDR3: CASMGKSGNSYEQYF. CDR3 DNA sequence: TGTGCCAGCATGGGGAAAAGCGGGAACTCCTACGAGCAGTACTTC.

The sample holds a few counts of this clonotype. This chain uses TRBV11-2 with TRBJ2-3; TRBD2 aligns across 7 bases. Germline V gives CDR1 SGHAT, CDR2 FQNNGV. Unmatched junction bases numbered 17, after V lost 5 bases and J lost 0 bases. The CDR3 is made up of 19 amino acids. Here the CDR3 DNA reads TGTGCCAGCAGCATACGATTAGCGGGCCGACTTACTAGCACAGATACGCAGTATTTT. This codes for CASSIRLAGRLTSTDTQYF. Complete variable domain (other parts from reference TRBV11-2 and TRBJ2-3): EAGVAQSPRYKIIEKRQSVAFWCNPISGHATLYWYQQILGQGPKLLIQFQNNGVVDDSQLPKDRFSAERLKGVDSTLKIQPAKLEDSAVYLCASSIRLAGRLTSTDTQYFGPGTRLTVL.

This clonotype was counted many times. The V gene is TRBV29-1, the J gene TRBJ1-2; 7 nucleotides agree with TRBD1. Germline-derived CDR1 and CDR2 are SQVTM and ANQGSEA. V dropped 5 bases and J dropped 0; count of bases not matched to a gene: 6. The CDR3 has 14 residues. The CDR3 sequence is CSVMTGRANYGYTF. In DNA form, the CDR3 reads TGCAGCGTTATGACAGGGAGGGCTAACTATGGCTACACCTTC.

The chain joins TRBV6-4 to TRBJ2-1; the D gene is possibly TRBD2 (5 bases). This CDR3 comprises 15 residues. V was trimmed by 6 bases and J by 1 base, leaving 13 bases between them. Germline lookup yields CDR1 MRHNA and CDR2 SNTAGT. CDR3 DNA sequence: TGTGCCAGCAGCGCCTCGGGGATATCCTACAATGAGCAGTTCTTC. Encoded protein: CASSASGISYNEQFF.